One and the same sample provided the 24 T cell receptor beta chains below, sequenced in a study of blood T cell repertoires in COVID-19. TCRdb's copy holds only in-frame clones and misses some; the assay was immunoSEQ multiplex PCR. The sample carries around 100,000 clones, 90% to 95% recorded once. Material for sequencing was peripheral blood. These receptors originate from a man aged 45-65 years with acute or convalescent COVID-19.

The V and J genes are TRBV2 and TRBJ1-3; 9 nucleotides agree with TRBD1. The J segment lost 0 bases and the V segment lost 9 bases, leaving 3 bases of the junction unmatched. The CDR3 runs 14 residues. Germline V CDR1 and CDR2: SNHLY, FYNNEI. Here the CDR3 reads CARGQGSSGNTIYF. DNA for the CDR3: TGTGCCAGGGGACAGGGATCCTCTGGAAACACCATATATTTT.

The rearrangement uses TRBV6-5 and TRBJ1-1, with a weak D call TRBD1 (6 bases). CDR3 size: 15 residues. Germline CDR1 MNHEY, CDR2 SVGAGI. V was cut by 6 bases and J by 4 bases, with 18 bases left in between. The chain's CDR3 is CASRRRGVGGTEAFF. For the CDR3, the DNA is TGTGCCAGCAGACGCAGGGGAGTGGGCGGCACTGAAGCTTTCTTT.

The chain combines TRBV7-2 with TRBJ2-4; 9 nucleotides agree with TRBD1. The CDR3 spans 14 residues. Looked up from germline, CDR1 is SGHTA and CDR2 is FQGNSA. Germline trimming cut 5 bases from V and 10 bases from J; bases unmatched to any gene: 9. The chain's CDR3 is CASSPGQGLGIQYF. CDR3 nucleotide sequence: TGTGCCAGCAGCCCGGGACAGGGATTAGGTATTCAGTACTTC.

This clone has just one count. CDR3: CASRGTGAITGELFF. The CDR3 DNA is TGTGCCAGCAGGGGGACAGGGGCAATCACCGGGGAGCTGTTTTTT. The chain combines TRBV2 with TRBJ2-2; TRBD1 matches 10 bases. V gave up 6 bases and J gave up 4 bases; unmatched junction bases: 5. CDR3 length: 15 residues. Per germline, CDR1 SNHLY and CDR2 FYNNEI.

The chain has TRBV19 and TRBJ1-4; maybe TRBD1 (6 bases). V lost 4 bases, J lost 5 bases, and 17 bases lay in between. The CDR3 is 16 residues long. CDR1 LNHDA and CDR2 SQIVND come from the germline V gene (reference sequence). The CDR3 region is CASSRGTLSVNEKLFF. The CDR3 bases are TGTGCCAGTAGTAGGGGGACACTCTCTGTGAATGAAAAACTGTTTTTT.

CDR3: CASGLQPNSYNEQFF. In nucleotides, the CDR3 is TGTGCCAGCGGTTTACAGCCCAATTCCTACAATGAGCAGTTCTTC. The J gene is TRBJ2-1, the V gene TRBV5-5; D is undetermined. Germline CDR1 is SGHKS and CDR2 is YYEKEE (reference sequence). V was shortened by 7 bases and J by 1 base, with 15 bases between the two germline ends. The CDR3 has 15 residues. The full variable domain, rest sourced from reference TRBV5-5 and TRBJ2-1, is DAGVTQSPTHLIKTRGQQVTLRCSPISGHKSVSWYQQVLGQGPQFIFQYYEKEERGRGNFPDRFSARQFPNYSSELNVNALLLGDSALYLCASGLQPNSYNEQFFGPGTRLTVL.

The gene calls are TRBV30 and TRBJ1-1, with D tentatively TRBD1 (6 bases). This CDR3 region has 13 residues. Per germline, CDR1 GTSNPN and CDR2 SVGIG (reference sequence). Trimming cost V 2 bases and J 1 base, with 8 bases left between them. CDR3 sequence reads: CAWSSRGNTEAFF. The CDR3 region has the DNA TGTGCCTGGAGTTCCAGGGGGAACACTGAAGCTTTCTTT. The full variable domain, with the rest looked up from reference TRBV30 and TRBJ1-1, is SQTIHQWPATLVQPVGSPLSLECTVEGTSNPNLYWYRQAAGRGLQLLFYSVGIGQISSEVPQNLSASRPQDRQFILSSKKLLLSDSGFYLCAWSSRGNTEAFFGQGTRLTVV.

The V and J genes are TRBV4-3 and TRBJ1-1, with 7 bases fitting TRBD1. CDR1 and CDR2 (germline): LGHNA, YSLEER. The CDR3 has 15 residues. J was trimmed by 5 bases and V by 0 bases; bases with no gene match: 6. The CDR3 coding sequence is TGCGCCAGCAGCCAAGAGTGGGGACAGCTTACTGAAGCTTTCTTT. This encodes CASSQEWGQLTEAFF.

J is TRBJ1-2 and V is TRBV19, with D tentatively TRBD1 (5 bases). The CDR3 is 17 amino acids. V was trimmed by 3 bases and J by 4 bases, leaving 21 bases between them. Germline CDR1 LNHDA, CDR2 SQIVND (reference sequence). The CDR3 DNA reads TGTGCCAGTAGTATCCCAGGGCCCTCGGCCCTCTTCTATGGCTACACCTTC. Translating it yields CASSIPGPSALFYGYTF. The variable domain in full, with the rest retrieved from reference TRBV19 and TRBJ1-2, is DGGITQSPKYLFRKEGQNVTLSCEQNLNHDAMYWYRQDPGQGLRLIYYSQIVNDFQKGDIAEGYSVSREKKESFPLTVTSAQKNPTAFYLCASSIPGPSALFYGYTFGSGTRLTVV.

The chain is built from TRBV9 and TRBJ1-1; D not resolved. Germline V gene sequence: CDR1 SGDLS, CDR2 YYNGEE. This CDR3 is built from 13 residues. The V end lost 0 bases, the J end lost 7 bases, and 10 bases lay between the germline ends. The CDR3 reads CASSVGVVSEAFF. The CDR3 DNA reads TGTGCCAGCAGCGTAGGTGTGGTCAGTGAAGCTTTCTTT.

The V call is TRBV4-2, the J call TRBJ1-6, with a tentative D call TRBD1 (6 bases). Germline CDR1 is LGHNA and CDR2 is YNFKEQ. CDR3 length: 14 residues. V was pared by 3 bases and J by 8 bases, with 11 bases between. The CDR3 DNA reads TGTGCCAGCAGCCAGGGGGCTCGAGATTCACCCCTCCACTTT. This sequence encodes CASSQGARDSPLHF.

The rearrangement links TRBV27 to TRBJ1-6, with 7 bases identical to TRBD1. This CDR3 spans 15 amino acids. The V gene's germline CDR1 is MNHEY and CDR2 SMNVEV (reference sequence). With 6 bases clipped from V and 8 bases from J, the junction kept 10 bases outside the gene matches. The CDR3 nucleotides are TGTGCCAGCAGACAGGGGTCCCGACTGGATTCACCCCTCCACTTT. Encoded protein: CASRQGSRLDSPLHF.

There are a few counts of this clone. The rearrangement uses TRBV18 and TRBJ1-5, with 7 nucleotides matching TRBD1. V was clipped by 2 bases and J by 4 bases; unmatched bases: 2. Per germline, CDR1 KGHSH and CDR2 LQKENI. The CDR3 length is 14 residues. CDR3 amino acids: CASSPVQGNQPQHF. The CDR3 region has the DNA TGTGCCAGCTCACCAGTACAGGGGAATCAGCCCCAGCATTTT.

This clone has just one count. V gene TRBV25-1 combines with J gene TRBJ1-4, with D possibly being TRBD1 (5 bases). Germline assignment: CDR1 MGHDK and CDR2 SYGVNS. V lost 4 bases, J lost 8 bases, and 11 bases lay in between. This CDR3 has 13 residues. CDR3 loop: CASSVTGVEKLFF. Written as DNA, the CDR3 is TGTGCCAGCAGTGTAACAGGAGTCGAAAAACTGTTTTTT.

The chain uses TRBV19 and TRBJ1-1; TRBD1 aligns across 9 bases. The ends lost 6 bases at V and 3 bases at J; junction bases unmatched: 2. Germline V gene lookup returns CDR1 LNHDA and CDR2 SQIVND (reference sequence). This CDR3 spans 13 amino acids. CDR3 nucleotide sequence: TGTGCCAGTAGCGACAGGGGGGACACTGAAGCTTTCTTT. Translated, it gives CASSDRGDTEAFF.

V and J are TRBV9 and TRBJ1-2, with D uncertain. With 0 bases removed from V and 0 bases from J, the gap between germline ends came to 3 bases. The CDR3 length is 13 residues. CDR1 is SGDLS, CDR2 YYNGEE, per germline. CDR3 sequence reads: CASSVDTNYGYTF. As DNA, the CDR3 is TGTGCCAGCAGCGTAGATACTAACTATGGCTACACCTTC.

The rearrangement links TRBV9 to TRBJ1-2, with D perhaps matching TRBD1 (5 bases). The germline gives CDR1 SGDLS, CDR2 YYNGEE. This CDR3 has 13 amino acids. Trimming removed 4 bases at V and 6 bases at J, with 13 bases between. This CDR3 reads CASSPTRGDGYTF. CDR3 coding DNA: TGTGCCAGCAGCCCAACTCGGGGGGATGGCTACACCTTC.

This rearrangement joins TRBV11-2 to TRBJ2-5, with 13 bases fitting TRBD2. The CDR3 is 15 amino acids. Trimming removed 1 base from V and 4 bases from J; junction bases left unmatched: 0. The V gene's germline CDR1 is SGHAT and CDR2 FQNNGV. CDR3 loop: CASSLGLAGGETQYF. The CDR3 nucleotides are TGTGCCAGCAGCTTAGGACTAGCGGGAGGAGAGACCCAGTACTTC.

This chain connects TRBV19 to TRBJ2-5, with D possibly TRBD2 on 6 matching bases. The CDR3 totals 14 residues. CDR1 is LNHDA and CDR2 is SQIVND in the germline V gene (reference sequence). Trimming took off 10 bases at V and 2 bases at J, with 17 bases between the two ends. The CDR3 DNA reads TGTGCCACCCGGGGGACCTTAGATCAAGAGACCCAGTACTTC. Amino acids: CATRGTLDQETQYF.

The chain has TRBV28 and TRBJ2-7; 7 bases are a match to TRBD2. Germline assignment: CDR1 MDHEN and CDR2 SYDVKM. J gave up 5 bases and V 5 bases, and 12 bases lay outside the gene matches. The CDR3 loop spans 15 amino acids. The CDR3 here is CASSRPRGRGNEQYF. CDR3 nucleotides: TGTGCCAGCAGTCGACCCCGAGGGAGGGGCAACGAGCAGTACTTC.

This clone has just one count. The chain employs TRBV3-1 (or the pseudogene TRBV3-2) and TRBJ1-4, with 7 bases identical to TRBD1. V trimming: 1 base; J trimming: 8 bases; junction bases outside the gene matches: 10. This CDR3 contains 16 residues. CDR1 and CDR2 (germline): LGHDT, YNNKEL (reference sequence). The CDR3 region is CASSQGQGILWEKLFF. The CDR3 bases are TGTGCCAGCAGCCAAGGACAGGGTATCTTATGGGAAAAACTGTTTTTT.

The chain is built from TRBV6-5 and TRBJ2-1, with TRBD2 matching 11 bases. V lost 6 bases and J lost 3; bases outside the gene matches: 4. The germline V gene encodes CDR1 MNHEY and CDR2 SVGAGI. This CDR3 comprises 15 residues. The CDR3 here is CASRGLAEYYNEQFF. The CDR3 DNA sequence: TGTGCCAGCAGGGGACTAGCGGAATACTACAATGAGCAGTTCTTC.

The chain employs TRBV6-5 and TRBJ2-2; no firm D call. The CDR3 loop spans 14 amino acids. V was shortened by 6 bases and J by 4 bases, with 12 bases between the two germline ends. The germline V gene encodes CDR1 MNHEY and CDR2 SVGAGI. The CDR3 DNA reads TGTGCCAGCAGGCTGACAAGTGGCACCGGGGAGCTGTTTTTT. Its protein is CASRLTSGTGELFF.

The chain's CDR3 is CASSSTGNSYNSPLHF. The CDR3 DNA follows: TGTGCCAGCAGCTCAACCGGGAACAGCTATAATTCACCCCTCCACTTT. The chain uses TRBV7-2 and TRBJ1-6; no reliable D call. The germline CDR1 and CDR2 sequences are SGHTA and FQGNSA. The CDR3 is made up of 16 amino acids. V lost 4 bases and J 3 bases, leaving 13 bases between the germline ends.